A selection of T cell receptor beta chains follows, all from one sample in a study of metastatic and nonmetastatic thyroid tumors. MiXCR re-clonotyped the PCR reads for TCRdb. Among roughly 81,000 clones listed, 8.6% were seen once. Material for sequencing was blood. The source of these receptors is a female donor with papillary thyroid cancer or a benign thyroid nodule (not recorded which). Some clones in this sample may be carry-over from other donors' samples. CDR3s include the opening cysteine and the closing phenylalanine or tryptophan. Fields, in order: D gene, clone size, J gene, V gene, CDR3 DNA, CDR3 protein. A D gene is named only where the DNA matches it firmly. Part of the rows lack a size; the others show once, few, many or a class for expanded clones.

.,medium-sized,TRBJ1-2,TRBV6-1,TGTGCCAGCAGTGAACGGGAAAATGACGGCTACACCTTC,CASSERENDGYTF
.,many,TRBJ2-1,TRBV12-3/TRBV12-4,TGTGCCAGCTCTCCATGGGGGACGGGATCCTACAATGAGCAGTTCTTC,CASSPWGTGSYNEQFF
.,many,TRBJ1-2,TRBV5-1,TGCGCCAGCAGCTTGGAGGCCAGGGGATATGGCTACACCTTC,CASSLEARGYGYTF
TRBD1,many,TRBJ2-6,TRBV20-1,TGCAGTGCGACTCCAGGGGGCTTTGGGGCCAACGTCCTGACTTTC,CSATPGGFGANVLTF
.,.,TRBJ1-6,TRBV11-2,TGTGCCAGCAGCCCCACTTCGTACAGGGTTACCTTTAATTCACCCCTCCACTTT,CASSPTSYRVTFNSPLHF
.,many,TRBJ2-2,TRBV6-1,TGTGCCAGCCGACTAGGGATAACCGGGGAGCTGTTTTTT,CASRLGITGELFF
.,many,TRBJ1-1,TRBV30,TGTGCCTGGAGAAGGCGAAACACTGAAGCTTTCTTT,CAWRRRNTEAFF
.,.,TRBJ1-1,TRBV9,TGTGCCAGCAGCTTAGCTGGGACTTACACTGAAGCTTTCTTT,CASSLAGTYTEAFF
TRBD1,many,TRBJ2-3,TRBV20-1,TGCAGTGCTAGGACAGGGCTGGGCACAGATACGCAGTATTTT,CSARTGLGTDTQYF
.,many,TRBJ2-7,TRBV5-1,TGCGCCAGCAGCTTGGGGGGACACATCTACGAGCAGTACTTC,CASSLGGHIYEQYF